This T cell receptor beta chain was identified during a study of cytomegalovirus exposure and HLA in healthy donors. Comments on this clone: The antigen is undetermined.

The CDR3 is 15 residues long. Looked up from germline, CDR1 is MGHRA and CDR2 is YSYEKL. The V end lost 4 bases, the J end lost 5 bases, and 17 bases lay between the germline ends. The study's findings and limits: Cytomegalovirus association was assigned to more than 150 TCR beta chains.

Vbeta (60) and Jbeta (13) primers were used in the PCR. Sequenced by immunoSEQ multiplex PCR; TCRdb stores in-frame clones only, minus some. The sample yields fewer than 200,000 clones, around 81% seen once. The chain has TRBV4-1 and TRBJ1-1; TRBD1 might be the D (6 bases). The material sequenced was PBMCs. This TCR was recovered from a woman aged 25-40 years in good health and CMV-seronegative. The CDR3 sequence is CASSPMTGGGTEAFF. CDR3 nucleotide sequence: TGCGCCAGCAGCCCAATGACAGGCGGGGGGACTGAAGCTTTCTTT.